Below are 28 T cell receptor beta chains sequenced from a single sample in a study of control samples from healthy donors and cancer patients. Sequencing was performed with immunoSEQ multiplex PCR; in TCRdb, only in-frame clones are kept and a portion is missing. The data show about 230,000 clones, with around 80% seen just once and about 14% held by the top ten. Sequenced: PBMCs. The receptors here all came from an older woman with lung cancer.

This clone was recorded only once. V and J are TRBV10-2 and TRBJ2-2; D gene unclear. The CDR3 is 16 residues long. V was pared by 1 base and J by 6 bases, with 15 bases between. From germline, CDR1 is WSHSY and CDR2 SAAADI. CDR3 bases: TGCGCCAGCAGTGAGTGGCTAACCACCCATCCCGGGGAGCTGTTTTTT. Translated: CASSEWLTTHPGELFF.

The CDR3 DNA sequence: TGTGCCATCGGCGACCGGGGGGCAAACGAGCAGTACTTC. Residues: CAIGDRGANEQYF. The gene calls are TRBV3-1 (or the pseudogene TRBV3-2) and TRBJ2-7; the D gene is possibly TRBD2 (7 bases). Trimming left V 10 bases short and J 5 bases short, with 18 bases between. The germline V gene encodes CDR1 LGHDT and CDR2 YNNKEL (reference sequence). The CDR3 is 13 amino acids.

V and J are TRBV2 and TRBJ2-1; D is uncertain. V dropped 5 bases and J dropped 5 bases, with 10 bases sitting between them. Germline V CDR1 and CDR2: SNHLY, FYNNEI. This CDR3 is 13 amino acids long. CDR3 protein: CASSTWSNNEQFF. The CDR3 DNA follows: TGTGCCAGCAGTACGTGGTCCAACAATGAGCAGTTCTTC.

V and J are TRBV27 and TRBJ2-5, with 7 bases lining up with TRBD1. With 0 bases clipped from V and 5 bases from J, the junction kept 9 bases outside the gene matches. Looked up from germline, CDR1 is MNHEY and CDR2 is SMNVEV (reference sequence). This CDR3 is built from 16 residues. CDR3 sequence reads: CASSLSPLTGYETQYF. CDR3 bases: TGTGCCAGCAGTTTATCCCCCCTGACAGGGTACGAGACCCAGTACTTC.

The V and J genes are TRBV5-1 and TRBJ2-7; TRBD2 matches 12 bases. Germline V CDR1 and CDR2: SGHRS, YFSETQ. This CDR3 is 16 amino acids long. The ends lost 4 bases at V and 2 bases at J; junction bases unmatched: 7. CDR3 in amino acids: CASSGLTSGSPYEQYF. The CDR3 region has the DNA TGCGCCAGCAGCGGACTGACTAGCGGGAGCCCCTACGAGCAGTACTTC. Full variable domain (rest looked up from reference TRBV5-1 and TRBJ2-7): KAGVTQTPRYLIKTRGQQVTLSCSPISGHRSVSWYQQTPGQGLQFLFEYFSETQRNKGNFPGRFSGRQFSNSRSEMNVSTLELGDSALYLCASSGLTSGSPYEQYFGPGTRLTVT.

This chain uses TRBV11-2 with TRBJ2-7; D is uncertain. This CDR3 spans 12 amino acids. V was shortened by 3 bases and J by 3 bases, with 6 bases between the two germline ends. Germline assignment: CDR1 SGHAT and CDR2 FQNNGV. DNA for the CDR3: TGTGCCAGCAGCTTCAACGACTACGAGCAGTACTTC. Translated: CASSFNDYEQYF.

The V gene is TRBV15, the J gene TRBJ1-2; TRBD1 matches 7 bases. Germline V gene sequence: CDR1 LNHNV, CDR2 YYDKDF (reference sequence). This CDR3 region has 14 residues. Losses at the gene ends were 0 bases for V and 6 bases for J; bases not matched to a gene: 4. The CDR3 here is CATSRERGLDGYTF. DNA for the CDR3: TGTGCCACCAGCAGAGAGAGGGGGCTGGATGGCTACACCTTC.

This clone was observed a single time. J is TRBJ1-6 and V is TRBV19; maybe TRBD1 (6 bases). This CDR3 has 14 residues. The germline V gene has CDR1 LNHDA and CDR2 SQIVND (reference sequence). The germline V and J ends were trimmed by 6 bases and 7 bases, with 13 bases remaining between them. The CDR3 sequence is CASRAGEGNSPLHF. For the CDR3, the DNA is TGTGCCAGTAGGGCAGGGGAAGGGAATTCACCCCTCCACTTT.

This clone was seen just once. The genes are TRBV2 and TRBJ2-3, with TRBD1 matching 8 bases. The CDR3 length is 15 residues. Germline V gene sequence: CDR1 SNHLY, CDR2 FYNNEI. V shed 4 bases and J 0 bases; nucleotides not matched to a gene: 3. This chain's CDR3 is CASSVRTGSTDTQYF. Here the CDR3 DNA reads TGTGCCAGCAGTGTTCGGACAGGGAGCACAGATACGCAGTATTTT.

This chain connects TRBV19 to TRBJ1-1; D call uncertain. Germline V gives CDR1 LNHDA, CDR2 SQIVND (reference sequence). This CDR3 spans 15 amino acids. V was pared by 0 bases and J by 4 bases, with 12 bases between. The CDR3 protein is CASSIEGYSSTEAFF. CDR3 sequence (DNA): TGTGCCAGTAGTATAGAGGGATACAGTAGCACTGAAGCTTTCTTT.

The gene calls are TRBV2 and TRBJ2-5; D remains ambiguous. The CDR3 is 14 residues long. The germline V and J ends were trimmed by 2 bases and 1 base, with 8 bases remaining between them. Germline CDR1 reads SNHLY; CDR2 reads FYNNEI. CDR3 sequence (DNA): TGTGCCAGCAGTGAAAGTGCCCGCCAAGAGACCCAGTACTTC. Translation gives CASSESARQETQYF.

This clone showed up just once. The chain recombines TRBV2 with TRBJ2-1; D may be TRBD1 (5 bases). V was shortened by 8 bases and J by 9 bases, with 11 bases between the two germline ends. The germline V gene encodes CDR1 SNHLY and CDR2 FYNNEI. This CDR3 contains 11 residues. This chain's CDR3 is CASGTGGEQFF. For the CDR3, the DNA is TGTGCCAGCGGCACAGGTGGTGAGCAGTTCTTC.

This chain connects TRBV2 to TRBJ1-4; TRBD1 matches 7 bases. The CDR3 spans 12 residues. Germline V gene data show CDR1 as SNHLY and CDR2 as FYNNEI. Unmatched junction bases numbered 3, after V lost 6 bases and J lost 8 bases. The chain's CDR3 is CASSRQGEKLFF. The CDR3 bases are TGTGCCAGCAGCCGACAGGGAGAAAAACTGTTTTTT.

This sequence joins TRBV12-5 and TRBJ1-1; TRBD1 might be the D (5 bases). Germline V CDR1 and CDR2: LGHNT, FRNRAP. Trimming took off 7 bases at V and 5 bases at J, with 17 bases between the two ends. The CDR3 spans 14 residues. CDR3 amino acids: CASASAVTVTEAFF. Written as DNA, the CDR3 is TGTGCTAGTGCCTCCGCTGTGACAGTTACTGAAGCTTTCTTT.

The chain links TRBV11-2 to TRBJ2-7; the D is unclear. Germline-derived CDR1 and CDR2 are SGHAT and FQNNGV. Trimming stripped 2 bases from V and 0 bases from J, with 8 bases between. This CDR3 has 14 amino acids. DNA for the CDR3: TGTGCCAGCAGCTTACGGGTGAGCTCCTACGAGCAGTACTTC. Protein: CASSLRVSSYEQYF.

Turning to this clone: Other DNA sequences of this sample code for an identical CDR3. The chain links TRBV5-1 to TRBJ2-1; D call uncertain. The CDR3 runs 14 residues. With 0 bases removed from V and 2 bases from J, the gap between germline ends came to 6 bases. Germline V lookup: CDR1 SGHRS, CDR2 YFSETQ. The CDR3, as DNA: TGCGCCAGCAGCTTGGGACAACCCTACAATGAGCAGTTCTTC. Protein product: CASSLGQPYNEQFF.

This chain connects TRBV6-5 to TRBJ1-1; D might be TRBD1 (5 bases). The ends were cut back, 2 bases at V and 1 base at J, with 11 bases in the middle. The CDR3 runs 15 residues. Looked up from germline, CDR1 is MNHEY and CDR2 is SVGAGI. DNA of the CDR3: TGTGCCAGCAGTTACGAATTCACAGGGAACACTGAAGCTTTCTTT. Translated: CASSYEFTGNTEAFF.

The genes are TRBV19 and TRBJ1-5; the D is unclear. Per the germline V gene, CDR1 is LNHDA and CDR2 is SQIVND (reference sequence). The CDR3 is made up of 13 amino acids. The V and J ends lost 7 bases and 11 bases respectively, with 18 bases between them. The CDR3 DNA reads TGTGCCAGTACCTTCCCCGGGGAAGTGGCCCAGCATTTT. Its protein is CASTFPGEVAQHF. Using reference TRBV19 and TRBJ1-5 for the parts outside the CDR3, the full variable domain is DGGITQSPKYLFRKEGQNVTLSCEQNLNHDAMYWYRQDPGQGLRLIYYSQIVNDFQKGDIAEGYSVSREKKESFPLTVTSAQKNPTAFYLCASTFPGEVAQHFGDGTRLSIL.

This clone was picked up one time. CDR3 amino acids: CAISESTGVAQFF. The CDR3 DNA follows: TGTGCCATCAGTGAGTCTACAGGGGTGGCGCAGTTCTTC. The V gene is TRBV10-3, the J gene TRBJ2-1; 7 nucleotides match TRBD1. The V gene end was trimmed by 0 bases and the J gene end by 12 bases; junction bases not matched to a gene: 5. Germline V gene lookup returns CDR1 ENHRY and CDR2 SYGVKD. This CDR3 has 13 amino acids.

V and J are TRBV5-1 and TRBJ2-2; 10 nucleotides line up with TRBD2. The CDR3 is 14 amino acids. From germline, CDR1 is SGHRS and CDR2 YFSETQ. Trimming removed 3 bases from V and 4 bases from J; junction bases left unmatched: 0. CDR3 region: CASSWTSGTGELFF. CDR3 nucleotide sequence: TGCGCCAGCAGCTGGACTAGCGGCACCGGGGAGCTGTTTTTT. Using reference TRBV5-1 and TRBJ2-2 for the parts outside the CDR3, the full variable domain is KAGVTQTPRYLIKTRGQQVTLSCSPISGHRSVSWYQQTPGQGLQFLFEYFSETQRNKGNFPGRFSGRQFSNSRSEMNVSTLELGDSALYLCASSWTSGTGELFFGEGSRLTVL.

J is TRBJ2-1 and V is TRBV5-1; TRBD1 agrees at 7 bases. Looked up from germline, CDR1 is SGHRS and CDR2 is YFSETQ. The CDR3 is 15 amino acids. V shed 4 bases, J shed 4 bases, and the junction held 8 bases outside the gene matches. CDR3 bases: TGCGCCAGCAGCCGCCCGGGACAGCAATACAATGAGCAGTTCTTC. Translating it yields CASSRPGQQYNEQFF. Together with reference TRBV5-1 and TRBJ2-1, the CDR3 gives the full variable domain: KAGVTQTPRYLIKTRGQQVTLSCSPISGHRSVSWYQQTPGQGLQFLFEYFSETQRNKGNFPGRFSGRQFSNSRSEMNVSTLELGDSALYLCASSRPGQQYNEQFFGPGTRLTVL.

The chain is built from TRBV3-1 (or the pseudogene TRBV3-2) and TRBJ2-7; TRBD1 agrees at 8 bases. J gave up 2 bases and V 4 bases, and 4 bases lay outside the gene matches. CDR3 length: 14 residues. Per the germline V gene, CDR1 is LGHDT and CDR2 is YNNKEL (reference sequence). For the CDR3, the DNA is TGTGCCAGCAGCCGCGGACAGGGAGCCTACGAGCAGTACTTC. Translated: CASSRGQGAYEQYF.

The CDR3 DNA follows: TGCGCCAGCAGCTTTATTCTAGTCGGGAACACCGGGGAGCTGTTTTTT. This translates into CASSFILVGNTGELFF. The rearrangement uses TRBV5-1 and TRBJ2-2; no definite D call. Germline CDR1 reads SGHRS; CDR2 reads YFSETQ. V was shortened by 2 bases and J by 1 base, with 12 bases between the two germline ends. The CDR3 is 16 amino acids. The full variable domain, completed using reference TRBV5-1 and TRBJ2-2, is KAGVTQTPRYLIKTRGQQVTLSCSPISGHRSVSWYQQTPGQGLQFLFEYFSETQRNKGNFPGRFSGRQFSNSRSEMNVSTLELGDSALYLCASSFILVGNTGELFFGEGSRLTVL.

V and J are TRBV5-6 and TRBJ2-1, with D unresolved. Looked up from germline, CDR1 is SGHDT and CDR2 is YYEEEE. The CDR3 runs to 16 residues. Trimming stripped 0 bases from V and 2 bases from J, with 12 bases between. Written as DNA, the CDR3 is TGTGCCAGCAGCTTGGCCCCGCCCCGGCCCTACAATGAGCAGTTCTTC. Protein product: CASSLAPPRPYNEQFF. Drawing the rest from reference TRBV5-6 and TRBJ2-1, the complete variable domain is DAGVTQSPTHLIKTRGQQVTLRCSPKSGHDTVSWYQQALGQGPQFIFQYYEEEERQRGNFPDRFSGHQFPNYSSELNVNALLLGDSALYLCASSLAPPRPYNEQFFGPGTRLTVL.

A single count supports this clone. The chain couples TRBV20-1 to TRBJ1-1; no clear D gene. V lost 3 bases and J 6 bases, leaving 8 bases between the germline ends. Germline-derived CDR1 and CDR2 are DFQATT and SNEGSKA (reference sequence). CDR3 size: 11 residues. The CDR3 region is CSASSIPEAFF. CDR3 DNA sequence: TGCAGTGCTAGCTCCATCCCTGAAGCTTTCTTT.

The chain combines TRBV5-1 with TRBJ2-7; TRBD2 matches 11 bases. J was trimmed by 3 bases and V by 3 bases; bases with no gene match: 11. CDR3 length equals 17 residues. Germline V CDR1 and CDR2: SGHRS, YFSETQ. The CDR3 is CASSSLTTSGSHYEQYF. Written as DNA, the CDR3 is TGCGCCAGCAGCTCCTTAACAACTAGCGGGAGCCACTACGAGCAGTACTTC.

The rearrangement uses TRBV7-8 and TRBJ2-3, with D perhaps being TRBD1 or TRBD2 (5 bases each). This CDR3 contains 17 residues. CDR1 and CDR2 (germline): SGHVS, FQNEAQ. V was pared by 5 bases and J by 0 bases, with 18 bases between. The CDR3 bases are TGTGCCAGCAGCCGGGGTGGGGGAAGGACTAGCACAGATACGCAGTATTTT. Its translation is CASSRGGGRTSTDTQYF.

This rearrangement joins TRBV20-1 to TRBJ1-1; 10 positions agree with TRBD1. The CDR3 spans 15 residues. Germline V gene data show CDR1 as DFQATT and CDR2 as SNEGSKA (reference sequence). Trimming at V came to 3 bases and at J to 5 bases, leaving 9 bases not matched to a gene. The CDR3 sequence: CSASIRDRGFTEAFF. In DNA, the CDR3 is TGCAGTGCTAGTATACGGGACAGGGGTTTTACTGAAGCTTTCTTT.